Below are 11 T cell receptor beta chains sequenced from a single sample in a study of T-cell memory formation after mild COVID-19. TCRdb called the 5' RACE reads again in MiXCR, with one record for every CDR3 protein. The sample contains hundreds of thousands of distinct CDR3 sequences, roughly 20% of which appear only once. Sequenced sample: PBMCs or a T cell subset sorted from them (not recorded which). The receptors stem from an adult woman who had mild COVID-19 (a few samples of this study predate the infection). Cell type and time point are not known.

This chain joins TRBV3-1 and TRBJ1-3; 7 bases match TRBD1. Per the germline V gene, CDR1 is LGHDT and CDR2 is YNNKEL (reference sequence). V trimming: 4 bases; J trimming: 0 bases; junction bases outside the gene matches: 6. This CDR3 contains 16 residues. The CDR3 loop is CASSRLRGSSGNTIYF. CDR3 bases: TGTGCCAGCAGCCGCCTCAGGGGGTCCTCTGGAAACACCATATATTTT.

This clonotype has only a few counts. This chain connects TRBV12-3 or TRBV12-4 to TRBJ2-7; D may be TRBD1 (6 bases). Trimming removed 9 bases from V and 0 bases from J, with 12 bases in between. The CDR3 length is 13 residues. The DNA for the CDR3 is TGTGCCAGTCTGGACAGCTACTCCTACGAGCAGTACTTC. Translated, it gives CASLDSYSYEQYF.

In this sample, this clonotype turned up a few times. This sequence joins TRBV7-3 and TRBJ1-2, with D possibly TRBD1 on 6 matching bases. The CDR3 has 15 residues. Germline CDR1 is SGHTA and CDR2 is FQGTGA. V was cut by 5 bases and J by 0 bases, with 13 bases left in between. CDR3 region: CASSPTTGANYGYTF. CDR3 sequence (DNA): TGTGCCAGCAGCCCAACGACAGGAGCTAACTATGGCTACACCTTC.

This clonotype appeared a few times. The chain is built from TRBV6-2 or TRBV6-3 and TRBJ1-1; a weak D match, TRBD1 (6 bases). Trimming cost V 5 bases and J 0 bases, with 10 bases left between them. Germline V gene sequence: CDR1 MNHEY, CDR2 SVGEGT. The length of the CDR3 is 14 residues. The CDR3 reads CASSEDRVNTEAFF. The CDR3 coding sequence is TGTGCCAGCAGTGAGGACAGAGTGAACACTGAAGCTTTCTTT.

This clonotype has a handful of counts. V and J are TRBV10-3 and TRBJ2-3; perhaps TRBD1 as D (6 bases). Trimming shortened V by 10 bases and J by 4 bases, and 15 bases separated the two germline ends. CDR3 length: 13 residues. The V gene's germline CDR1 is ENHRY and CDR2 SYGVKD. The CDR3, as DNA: TGTGCCACCGAGGACAGTAGGGCAGATACGCAGTATTTT. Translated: CATEDSRADTQYF.

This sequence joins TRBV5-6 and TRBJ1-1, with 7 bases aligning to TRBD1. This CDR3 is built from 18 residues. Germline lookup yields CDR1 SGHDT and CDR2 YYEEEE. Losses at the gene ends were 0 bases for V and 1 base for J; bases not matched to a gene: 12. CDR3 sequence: CASSLEILKDRPNTEAFF. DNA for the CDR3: TGTGCCAGCAGCTTGGAAATTCTTAAGGACAGGCCGAACACTGAAGCTTTCTTT.

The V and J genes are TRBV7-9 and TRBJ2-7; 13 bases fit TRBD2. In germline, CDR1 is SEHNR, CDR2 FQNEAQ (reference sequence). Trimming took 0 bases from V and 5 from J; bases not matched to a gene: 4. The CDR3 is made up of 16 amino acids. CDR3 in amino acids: CASSLALTSGRDEQYF. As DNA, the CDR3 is TGTGCCAGCAGCTTAGCGCTCACTAGCGGGAGGGACGAGCAGTACTTC. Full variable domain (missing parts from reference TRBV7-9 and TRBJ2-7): DTGVSQNPRHKITKRGQNVTFRCDPISEHNRLYWYRQTLGQGPEFLTYFQNEAQLEKSRLLSDRFSAERPKGSFSTLEIQRTEQGDSAMYLCASSLALTSGRDEQYFGPGTRLTVT.

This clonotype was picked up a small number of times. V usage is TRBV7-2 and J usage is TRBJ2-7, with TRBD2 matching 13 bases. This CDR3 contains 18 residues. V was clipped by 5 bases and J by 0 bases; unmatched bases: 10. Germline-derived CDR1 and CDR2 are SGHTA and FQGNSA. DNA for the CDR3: TGTGCCAGCAGCGCCCCGGGACTAGCGGGACAAAGCTCCTACGAGCAGTACTTC. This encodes CASSAPGLAGQSSYEQYF.

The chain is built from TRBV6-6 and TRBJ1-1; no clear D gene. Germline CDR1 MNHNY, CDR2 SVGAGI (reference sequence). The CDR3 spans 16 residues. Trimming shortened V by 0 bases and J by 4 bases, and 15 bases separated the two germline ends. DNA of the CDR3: TGTGCCAGCAGTTACTCCAGTGGTAAGGGAATCACTGAAGCTTTCTTT. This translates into CASSYSSGKGITEAFF.

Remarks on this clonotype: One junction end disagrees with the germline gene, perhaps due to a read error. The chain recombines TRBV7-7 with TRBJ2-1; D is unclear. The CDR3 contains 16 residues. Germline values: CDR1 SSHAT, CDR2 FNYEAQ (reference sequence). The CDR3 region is CASSLTGYGSYNEQFF. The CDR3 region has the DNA TGTGCTAGCAGCCTCACGGGTTACGGCTCCTACAATGAGCAGTTCTTC.

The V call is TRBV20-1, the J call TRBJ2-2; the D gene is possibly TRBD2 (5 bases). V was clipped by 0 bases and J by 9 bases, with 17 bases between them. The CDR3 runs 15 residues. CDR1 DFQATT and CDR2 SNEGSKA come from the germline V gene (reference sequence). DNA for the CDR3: TGCAGTGCTAGAGAACTAGGAAACGGTGACCGGGAGCTGTTTTTT. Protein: CSARELGNGDRELFF.